The T cell receptor beta chain under discussion was sequenced for a study of blood T cells in healthy people across ages. Study-wide points: Naive T cell percentage showed a strong correlation with TCR beta diversity. Both naive CD4+ cell counts and diversity were greater in long-lived donors than in aged donors.

Note on this clonotype: Its antigen remains unidentified.

Combining a sample-barcoded 5' primer with a J-beta primer mix, a second PCR ran for roughly 7 to 12 cycles. Each CDR3 protein gets one entry after TCRdb re-called the 5' RACE reads with MiXCR. The sample lists more than 650,000 distinct CDR3 sequences; about a fifth were seen once. At least 5.5 micrograms of total RNA were extracted per sample. Trimming took 11 bases from V and 7 from J, leaving 18 bases between them. CDR3 length: 14 amino acids. The chain uses TRBV12-3 or TRBV12-4 and TRBJ1-6; TRBD1 is a possible D gene (6 bases). Material: blood. The sequence came from a man aged 70-80 years in good health. The CDR3 DNA follows: TGTGCCGGCACCCCGGACAGAACAAATTCACCCCTCCACTTT. This codes for CAGTPDRTNSPLHF.